These 22 T cell receptor beta chains originate from one sample sequenced in a study of lung T cells in sarcoidosis with Löfgren's syndrome. TCRdb reprocessed the reads with MiXCR, giving one entry per CDR3 protein. The sample lists tens of thousands of distinct CDR3 sequences; about 20% were seen once. Sequences were obtained from CD4+ T cells from PBMCs. These receptors came from a human donor with sarcoidosis (Löfgren's syndrome or another form), or a control subject (not recorded which).

This chain connects TRBV9 to TRBJ2-7; 8 bases are shared with TRBD1. Germline assignment: CDR1 SGDLS and CDR2 YYNGEE. The CDR3 sequence is 14 residues long. The ends lost 2 bases at V and 1 base at J; junction bases unmatched: 2. The CDR3 is CASSVDRGSYEQYV. The CDR3 nucleotides are TGTGCCAGCAGCGTCGACAGGGGATCCTACGAGCAGTACGTC.

This clonotype was detected many times. The genes are TRBV20-1 and TRBJ2-3; no reliable D call. Germline V gene lookup returns CDR1 DFQATT and CDR2 SNEGSKA (reference sequence). This CDR3 has 12 residues. V was cut by 3 bases and J by 6 bases, with 10 bases left in between. The CDR3 protein is CSASSGSDTQYF. CDR3 nucleotides: TGCAGTGCTAGCTCTGGTTCCGATACGCAGTATTTT.

The CDR3 DNA reads TGTGCCAGCAGCTTAGTCGGGACAGCTCCCTACGAGCAGTACTTC. Amino acids: CASSLVGTAPYEQYF. The chain is built from TRBV7-2 and TRBJ2-7; 7 bases agree with TRBD1. CDR1 is SGHTA, CDR2 FQGNSA, per germline. The length of the CDR3 is 15 residues. The J segment lost 2 bases and the V segment lost 1 base, leaving 5 bases of the junction unmatched.

This clonotype has just a few counts. This sequence joins TRBV14 and TRBJ2-7, with 9 bases matching TRBD2. The V gene end was trimmed by 5 bases and the J gene end by 3 bases; junction bases not matched to a gene: 5. This CDR3 has 14 residues. Germline loops: CDR1 SGHDN, CDR2 FVKESK. Here the CDR3 reads CASSSGSGGYEQYV. The CDR3 region has the DNA TGTGCCAGCAGCTCGGGTAGCGGGGGCTACGAGCAGTACGTC.

This clonotype has only one observation. A much larger clone is a single base away; this may be a read error. The chain employs TRBV10-3 and TRBJ2-7; no clear D gene. This CDR3 region has 14 residues. The V gene's germline CDR1 is ENHRY and CDR2 SYGVKD. The CDR3: CAISESGSPYKQYV. CDR3 nucleotides: TGTGCCATCAGTGAGTCCGGATCCCCCTACAAGCAGTACGTC.

For this clonotype: A read error may account for a junction end that differs from germline. The chain couples TRBV4-1 to TRBJ1-2; D gene ambiguous. Germline V gene data show CDR1 as MGHRA and CDR2 as YSYEKL. The CDR3 is 14 amino acids. CDR3 loop: CASSQGAGNYGDTF. The CDR3 nucleotides are TGCGCCAGCAGCCAAGGAGCGGGAAACTATGGCGACACCTTC.

The chain joins TRBV29-1 to TRBJ1-2; perhaps TRBD1 as D (6 bases). V lost 7 bases to trimming and J lost 4 bases, with 16 bases between them. The length of the CDR3 is 13 residues. The V gene's germline CDR1 is SQVTM and CDR2 ANQGSEA. The CDR3 sequence: CSADGGAGYGYTF. CDR3 DNA sequence: TGCAGCGCCGACGGGGGGGCTGGCTATGGCTACACCTTC.

This chain uses TRBV6-1 with TRBJ2-7; possibly TRBD1 for D (5 bases). CDR3 length equals 13 residues. The germline gives CDR1 MNHNS, CDR2 SASEGT. This chain's CDR3 is CASSATGNYGQYV. The CDR3 DNA is TGTGCCAGCAGCGCAACAGGTAACTACGGGCAGTACGTC.

In its sample, this clonotype was seen many times. This rearrangement joins TRBV28 to TRBJ1-2; D is unclear. This CDR3 spans 12 amino acids. With 7 bases removed from V and 4 bases from J, the gap between germline ends came to 10 bases. Germline V gives CDR1 MDHEN, CDR2 SYDVKM. CDR3 loop: CASTHRRYGYTF. The CDR3 coding sequence is TGTGCCAGCACCCATCGGCGCTATGGCTACACCTTC.

This clonotype was observed a few times. Given a much more abundant clone one base away, this may be a read error. The rearrangement links TRBV28 to TRBJ2-3, with D uncertain. CDR1 and CDR2 from the germline V gene are MDHEN and SYDVKM. The CDR3 totals 13 residues. Deletions cut 7 bases from V and 6 bases from J, with 14 bases between. As DNA, the CDR3 is TGTGCCAGCAAGAAAGTGAATCCGGATACGCAGTATTTT. Protein product: CASKKVNPDTQYF.

This clonotype was seen a handful of times. The chain joins TRBV28 to TRBJ2-5, with D possibly matching TRBD1 (6 bases). Germline values: CDR1 MDHEN, CDR2 SYDVKM. The CDR3 covers 17 residues. V was shortened by 5 bases and J by 1 base, with 20 bases between the two germline ends. CDR3 in amino acids: CASSPVQGMESQETQYF. The CDR3 region has the DNA TGTGCCAGCAGTCCGGTCCAGGGGATGGAGAGCCAAGAGACCCAGTACTTC.

Worth noting for this clonotype: This may be a read error: a much more frequent sequence differs by one nucleotide. The V gene is TRBV6-5, the J gene TRBJ2-5, with 8 bases identical to TRBD1. Germline lookup yields CDR1 MNHEY and CDR2 SVGAGI. The CDR3 sequence is 14 residues long. DNA of the CDR3: TGTGCCGGCAGTTCAGGGGGCTCCCAAGAGACCCAGTACTTC. Amino acids: CAGSSGGSQETQYF.

There are a few counts of this clonotype. The chain is built from TRBV5-1 and TRBJ1-1, with 8 nucleotides matching TRBD1. Germline V gene sequence: CDR1 SGHRS, CDR2 YFSETQ. With V trimmed by 5 bases and J by 7 bases, 10 bases remained unmatched. This CDR3 spans 14 amino acids. In nucleotides, the CDR3 is TGCGCCAGCAGGACAGGGGCCTTAGGGGGTGAAGCTTTCTTT. Translating gives CASRTGALGGEAFF.

As for this clonotype: A read error may explain this, as a much larger clone is one base away. V is TRBV4-2 and J is TRBJ2-3; possible D gene TRBD1, 6 bases. The CDR3 is 14 residues long. CDR1 LGHNA and CDR2 YNFKEQ come from the germline V gene. V was trimmed by 3 bases and J by 1 base, leaving 8 bases between them. CDR3 in amino acids: CASSQGAGTDTQYF. For the CDR3, the DNA is TGTGCCAGCAGCCAGGGGGCAGGCACAGATACGCAGTATTTT.

This clonotype was found many times. An end of the junction does not agree with germline; a read error may underlie this. V is TRBV6-1 and J is TRBJ2-1; 8 nucleotides agree with TRBD1. Looked up from germline, CDR1 is MNHNS and CDR2 is SASEGT. The CDR3 covers 14 residues. The CDR3 protein is CASSPSRGQDEQFF. The DNA for the CDR3 is TGCGCCAGCAGTCCCTCCAGGGGACAGGATGAGCAGTTCTTC.

As to this clonotype: This may be a read error: a much more frequent sequence differs by one nucleotide. V and J are TRBV11-2 and TRBJ2-3, with D possibly being TRBD1 (5 bases). CDR3 length equals 15 residues. CDR1 is SGHAT, CDR2 FQNNGV, per germline. With 5 bases removed from V and 0 bases from J, the gap between germline ends came to 12 bases. DNA of the CDR3: TGTGCCAGCAGCGGATGGACACCGAGCACAGATACGCAGTATTTT. It codes for CASSGWTPSTDTQYF.

At least ten counts were recorded for this clonotype. V and J are TRBV27 and TRBJ2-7; 8 positions agree with TRBD1. Trimming at V came to 3 bases and at J to 3 bases, leaving 4 bases not matched to a gene. CDR1 is MNHEY and CDR2 is SMNVEV in the germline V gene (reference sequence). The CDR3 is made up of 14 amino acids. The CDR3 reads CASSLNDRGYEQYF. The CDR3 DNA reads TGTGCCAGCAGTTTGAATGACAGGGGCTACGAGCAGTACTTC.

The V and J genes are TRBV6-1 and TRBJ2-3; a possible D gene is TRBD1 (6 bases). The V end was cut by 3 bases, the J end by 6 bases, with 22 bases between. The CDR3 sequence is 17 residues long. CDR1 and CDR2 from the germline V gene are MNHNS and SASEGT. The CDR3 DNA sequence: TGTGCCAGCAGTGACCCCCGTGGGGCAGGCCAGGGGGATACGCAGTATTTT. It is translated as CASSDPRGAGQGDTQYF.

In this sample, this clonotype turned up many times. The J gene is TRBJ2-7, the V gene TRBV12-3 or TRBV12-4; maybe TRBD1 (6 bases). V was cut by 5 bases and J by 0 bases, with 14 bases left in between. This CDR3 has 15 residues. The CDR3 here is CASSPPGTYSYEQYF. The CDR3 DNA sequence: TGTGCCAGCAGTCCTCCCGGGACATACTCCTACGAGCAGTACTTC.

In this sample, this clonotype turned up many times. The chain is built from TRBV7-2 and TRBJ1-1; D is perhaps TRBD1 (5 bases). Germline V lookup: CDR1 SGHTA, CDR2 FQGNSA. Trimming removed 5 bases from V and 7 bases from J, with 14 bases in between. The CDR3 is made up of 13 amino acids. This chain's CDR3 is CASSLGTVNEAFF. The CDR3 coding sequence is TGTGCCAGCAGCCTGGGGACGGTTAATGAAGCTTTCTTT.

About this clonotype: This may come from a read error, since a much larger clone is one base off. This sequence joins TRBV20-1 and TRBJ1-5; no firm D call. This CDR3 spans 12 amino acids. Per germline, CDR1 DFQATT and CDR2 SNEGSKA (reference sequence). The CDR3: CNDRMGNQPQHF. DNA of the CDR3: TGCAATGATAGAATGGGAAATCAGCCCCAGCATTTT.

Many counts were recorded for this clonotype. The chain recombines TRBV20-1 with TRBJ2-7; 8 nucleotides line up with TRBD1. The V segment lost 6 bases and the J segment 5 bases; nucleotides outside the gene matches: 9. The length of the CDR3 is 13 residues. Germline V gene lookup returns CDR1 DFQATT and CDR2 SNEGSKA (reference sequence). The CDR3 is CSAVTGQGDEQYF. The CDR3 nucleotides read TGCAGTGCCGTAACCGGACAGGGAGACGAGCAGTACTTC.